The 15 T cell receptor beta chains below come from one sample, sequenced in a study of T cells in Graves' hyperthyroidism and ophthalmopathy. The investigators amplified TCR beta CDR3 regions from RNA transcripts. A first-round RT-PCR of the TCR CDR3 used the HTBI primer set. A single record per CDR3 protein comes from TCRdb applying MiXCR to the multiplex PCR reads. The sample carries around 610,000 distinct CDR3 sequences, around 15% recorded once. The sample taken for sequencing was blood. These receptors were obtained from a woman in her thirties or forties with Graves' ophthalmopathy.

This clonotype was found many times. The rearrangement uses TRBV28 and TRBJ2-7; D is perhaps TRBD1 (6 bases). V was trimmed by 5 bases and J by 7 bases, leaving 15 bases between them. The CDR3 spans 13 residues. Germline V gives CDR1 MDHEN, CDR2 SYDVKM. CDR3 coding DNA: TGTGCCAGCAGTATTACAGGGTTCGGGGAGCAGTACTTC. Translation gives CASSITGFGEQYF.

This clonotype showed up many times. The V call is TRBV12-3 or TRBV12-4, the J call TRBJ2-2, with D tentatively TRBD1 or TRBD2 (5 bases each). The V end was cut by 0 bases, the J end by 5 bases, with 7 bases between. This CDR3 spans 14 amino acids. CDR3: CASSLARGTGELFF. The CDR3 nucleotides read TGTGCCAGCAGTTTAGCGAGGGGAACCGGGGAGCTGTTTTTT.

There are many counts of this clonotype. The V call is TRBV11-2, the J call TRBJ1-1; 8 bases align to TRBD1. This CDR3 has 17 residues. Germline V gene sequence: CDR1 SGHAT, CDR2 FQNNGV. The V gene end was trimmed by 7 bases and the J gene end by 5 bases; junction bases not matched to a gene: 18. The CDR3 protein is CASTMTGVIGRGTEAFF. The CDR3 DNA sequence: TGTGCCAGCACCATGACAGGGGTAATCGGTCGGGGGACTGAAGCTTTCTTT.

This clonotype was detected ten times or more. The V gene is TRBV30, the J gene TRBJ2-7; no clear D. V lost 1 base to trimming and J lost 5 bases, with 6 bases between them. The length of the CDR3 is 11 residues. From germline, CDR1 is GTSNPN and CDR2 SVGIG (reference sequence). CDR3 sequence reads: CAWSDIDEQYF. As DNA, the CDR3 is TGTGCCTGGAGTGATATAGACGAGCAGTACTTC.

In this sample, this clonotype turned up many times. The CDR3 coding sequence is TGTGCCAGTAGTATAATAGGGGCTGGGGGCACCGGGGAGCTGTTTTTT. Its protein is CASSIIGAGGTGELFF. The V and J genes are TRBV19 and TRBJ2-2, with D tentatively TRBD1 or TRBD2 (5 bases each). V was cut by 2 bases and J by 4 bases, with 14 bases left in between. The CDR3 contains 16 residues. Germline lookup yields CDR1 LNHDA and CDR2 SQIVND (reference sequence).

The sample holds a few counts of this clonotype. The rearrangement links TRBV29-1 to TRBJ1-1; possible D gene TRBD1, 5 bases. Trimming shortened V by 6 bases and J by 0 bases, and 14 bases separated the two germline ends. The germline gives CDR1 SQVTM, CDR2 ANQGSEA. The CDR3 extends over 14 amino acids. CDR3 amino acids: CSVGPGVMNTEAFF. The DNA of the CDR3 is TGCAGCGTGGGGCCCGGGGTAATGAACACTGAAGCTTTCTTT.

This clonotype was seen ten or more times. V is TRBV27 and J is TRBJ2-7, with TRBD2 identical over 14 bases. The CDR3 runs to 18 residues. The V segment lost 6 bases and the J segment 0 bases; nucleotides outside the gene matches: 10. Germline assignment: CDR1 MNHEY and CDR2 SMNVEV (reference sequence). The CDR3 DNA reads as TGTGCCAGCAGCGAACGCGGGACTAGCGGGAGTCCCTCCTACGAGCAGTACTTC. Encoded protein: CASSERGTSGSPSYEQYF.

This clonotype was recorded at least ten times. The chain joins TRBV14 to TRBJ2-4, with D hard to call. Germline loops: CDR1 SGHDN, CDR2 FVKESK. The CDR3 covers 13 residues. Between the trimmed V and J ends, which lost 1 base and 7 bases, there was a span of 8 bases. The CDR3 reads CASSQGQENIQYF. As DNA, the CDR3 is TGTGCCAGCAGCCAAGGTCAGGAGAACATTCAGTACTTC.

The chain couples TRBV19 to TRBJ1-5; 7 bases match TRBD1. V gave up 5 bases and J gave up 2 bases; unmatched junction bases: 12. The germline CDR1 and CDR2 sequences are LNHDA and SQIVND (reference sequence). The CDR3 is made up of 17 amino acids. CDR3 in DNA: TGTGCCAGTAGTTCCTCCTTCAGACAGGGAGGCAATCAGCCCCAGCATTTT. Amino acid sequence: CASSSSFRQGGNQPQHF.

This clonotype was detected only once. CDR3 nucleotides: TGTGCCAGCAGCTTAGCATCCTCTATAGCCAAAAACATTCAGTACTTC. Translation gives CASSLASSIAKNIQYF. The genes are TRBV7-2 and TRBJ2-4; D unclear. Trimming shortened V by 0 bases and J by 0 bases, and 9 bases separated the two germline ends. CDR1 is SGHTA and CDR2 is FQGNSA in the germline V gene. The length of the CDR3 is 16 residues. The full variable domain, with the rest looked up from reference TRBV7-2 and TRBJ2-4, is GAGVSQSPSNKVTEKGKDVELRCDPISGHTALYWYRQSLGQGLEFLIYFQGNSAPDKSGLPSDRFSAERTGGSVSTLTIQRTQQEDSAVYLCASSLASSIAKNIQYFGAGTRLSVL.

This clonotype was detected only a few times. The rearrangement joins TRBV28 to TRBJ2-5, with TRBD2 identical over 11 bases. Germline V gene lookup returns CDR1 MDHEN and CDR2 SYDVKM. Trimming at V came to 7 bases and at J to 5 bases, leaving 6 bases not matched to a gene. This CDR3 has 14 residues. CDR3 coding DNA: TGTGCCAGCAACAAACTAGCGGGAGTGGAGACCCAGTACTTC. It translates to CASNKLAGVETQYF.

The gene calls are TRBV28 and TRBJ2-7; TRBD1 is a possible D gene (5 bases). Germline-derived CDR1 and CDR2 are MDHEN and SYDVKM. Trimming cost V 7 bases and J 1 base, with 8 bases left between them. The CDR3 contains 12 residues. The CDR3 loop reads CASNDRSYEQYF. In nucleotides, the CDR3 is TGTGCCAGCAACGACAGATCCTACGAGCAGTACTTC. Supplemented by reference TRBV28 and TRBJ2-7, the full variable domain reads DVKVTQSSRYLVKRTGEKVFLECVQDMDHENMFWYRQDPGLGLRLIYFSYDVKMKEKGDIPEGYSVSREKKERFSLILESASTNQTSMYLCASNDRSYEQYFGPGTRLTVT.

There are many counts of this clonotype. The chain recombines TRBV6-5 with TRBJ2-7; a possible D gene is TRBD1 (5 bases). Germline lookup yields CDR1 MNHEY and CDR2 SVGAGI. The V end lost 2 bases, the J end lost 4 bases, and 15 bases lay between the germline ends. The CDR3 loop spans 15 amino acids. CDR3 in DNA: TGTGCCAGCAGTTACGGCCAGGGAATGGCTTACGAGCAGTACTTC. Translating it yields CASSYGQGMAYEQYF.

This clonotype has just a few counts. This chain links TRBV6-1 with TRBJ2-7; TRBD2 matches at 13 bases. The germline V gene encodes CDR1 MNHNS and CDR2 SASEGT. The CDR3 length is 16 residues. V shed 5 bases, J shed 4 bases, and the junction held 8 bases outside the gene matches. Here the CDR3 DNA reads TGTGCCAGCAGTCGCCGGACTAGCGGGAGTATTTACGAGCAGTACTTC. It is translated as CASSRRTSGSIYEQYF.

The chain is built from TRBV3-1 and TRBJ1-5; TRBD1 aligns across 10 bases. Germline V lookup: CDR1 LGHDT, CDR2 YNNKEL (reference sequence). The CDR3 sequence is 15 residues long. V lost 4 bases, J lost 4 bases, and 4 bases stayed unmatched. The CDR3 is CASSPTGGPNQPQHF. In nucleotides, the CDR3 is TGTGCCAGCAGCCCGACAGGGGGCCCGAATCAGCCCCAGCATTTT.